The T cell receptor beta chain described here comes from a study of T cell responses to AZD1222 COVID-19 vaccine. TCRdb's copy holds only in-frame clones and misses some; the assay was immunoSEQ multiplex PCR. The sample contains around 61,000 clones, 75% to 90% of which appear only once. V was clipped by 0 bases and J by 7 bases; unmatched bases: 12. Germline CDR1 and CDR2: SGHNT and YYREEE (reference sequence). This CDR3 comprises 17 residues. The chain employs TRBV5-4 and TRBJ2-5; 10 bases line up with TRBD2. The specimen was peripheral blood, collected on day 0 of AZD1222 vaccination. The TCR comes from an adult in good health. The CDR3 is CASSLAPGAGGPMTQYF. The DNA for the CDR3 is TGTGCCAGCAGCTTGGCCCCTGGAGCGGGGGGGCCAATGACCCAGTACTTC.